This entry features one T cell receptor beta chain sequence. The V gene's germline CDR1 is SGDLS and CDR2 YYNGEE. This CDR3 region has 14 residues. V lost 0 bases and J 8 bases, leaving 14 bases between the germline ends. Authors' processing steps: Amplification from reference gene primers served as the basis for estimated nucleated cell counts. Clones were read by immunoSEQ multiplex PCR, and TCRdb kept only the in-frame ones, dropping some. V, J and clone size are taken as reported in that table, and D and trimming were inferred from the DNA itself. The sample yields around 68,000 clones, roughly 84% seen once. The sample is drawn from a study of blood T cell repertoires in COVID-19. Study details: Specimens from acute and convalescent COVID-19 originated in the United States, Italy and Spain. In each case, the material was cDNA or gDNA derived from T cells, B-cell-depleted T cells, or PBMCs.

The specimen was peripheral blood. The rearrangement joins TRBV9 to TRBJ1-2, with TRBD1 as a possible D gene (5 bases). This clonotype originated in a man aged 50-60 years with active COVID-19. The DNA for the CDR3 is TGTGCCAGCAGCGTAGAGTGGCAGGGTGACGGCTACACCTTC. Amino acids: CASSVEWQGDGYTF. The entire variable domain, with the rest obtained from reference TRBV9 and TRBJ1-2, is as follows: DSGVTQTPKHLITATGQRVTLRCSPRSGDLSVYWYQQSLDQGLQFLIQYYNGEERAKGNILERFSAQQFPDLHSELNLSSLELGDSALYFCASSVEWQGDGYTFGSGTRLTVV.